Listed below are T cell receptor beta chains from one sample, sequenced in a study of blood T cell repertoires in COVID-19. Clones were sequenced by immunoSEQ multiplex PCR, and TCRdb holds only the in-frame ones, with some missing. The sample lists fewer than 300,000 clones; over 65% were seen once. Sequences were obtained from peripheral blood. The receptors originated from a woman aged 65 to 85 with active or convalescent COVID-19. CDR3s include the opening cysteine and the closing phenylalanine or tryptophan. D genes are given only for firm matches. Not every row has a clone size; where given, it reads once, few, many or a size class.

V: TRBV10-2
size: NA
J: TRBJ1-1
D: TRBD1
CDR3: CASKKTGVFNTEAFF
DNA: TGCGCCAGCAAGAAAACAGGGGTCTTTAACACTGAAGCTTTCTTT

V: TRBV7-7
size: NA
J: TRBJ2-1
D: TRBD1
CDR3: CASSRAELGTVYNEQFF
DNA: TGTGCCAGCAGCCGAGCCGAGCTGGGGACAGTCTACAATGAGCAGTTCTTC

V: TRBV12-5
size: NA
J: TRBJ2-5
D: NA
CDR3: CASGLGQNLETQYF
DNA: TGTGCTAGTGGTTTGGGACAGAATCTAGAGACCCAGTACTTC

V: TRBV18
size: NA
J: TRBJ2-1
D: TRBD2
CDR3: CASSPLGGGPGLAGGEQFF
DNA: TGTGCCAGCTCACCTCTTGGTGGGGGCCCTGGACTAGCGGGCGGTGAGCAGTTCTTC

V: TRBV7-2
size: NA
J: TRBJ2-5
D: TRBD2
CDR3: CASSLHLRPGGRGETQYF
DNA: TGTGCCAGCAGCCTCCATCTTAGACCGGGGGGGCGCGGAGAGACCCAGTACTTC

V: TRBV13
size: NA
J: TRBJ1-1
D: NA
CDR3: CASSLGKNTEAFF
DNA: TGTGCCAGCAGCTTGGGCAAGAACACTGAAGCTTTCTTT

V: TRBV7-2
size: NA
J: TRBJ2-7
D: NA
CDR3: CASPKGVGAIEQYF
DNA: TGTGCCAGCCCAAAGGGGGTGGGGGCGATTGAGCAGTACTTC

V: TRBV11-2
size: NA
J: TRBJ1-1
D: NA
CDR3: CASSPNLVAFF
DNA: TGTGCCAGCAGCCCTAACCTTGTGGCTTTCTTT

V: TRBV19
size: NA
J: TRBJ2-7
D: TRBD2
CDR3: CASSNPSGRGYEQYF
DNA: TGTGCCAGTAGTAACCCTAGCGGACGAGGATACGAGCAGTACTTC

V: TRBV7-9
size: NA
J: TRBJ2-2
D: NA
CDR3: CASSSQYTGELFF
DNA: TGTGCCAGCAGCTCCCAATACACCGGGGAGCTGTTTTTT

V: TRBV11-3
size: few
J: TRBJ2-5
D: TRBD2
CDR3: CASSPGGSGQETQYF
DNA: TGTGCCAGCAGCCCGGGGGGTAGCGGCCAAGAGACCCAGTACTTC

V: TRBV6-5
size: NA
J: TRBJ1-5
D: NA
CDR3: CASRDSYNQPQHF
DNA: TGTGCCAGCAGGGACAGTTACAATCAGCCCCAGCATTTT

V: TRBV18
size: NA
J: TRBJ2-1
D: NA
CDR3: CASSPERRPYNEQFF
DNA: TGTGCCAGCTCACCCGAGCGGAGACCCTACAATGAGCAGTTCTTC

V: TRBV7-2
size: NA
J: TRBJ2-1
D: TRBD2
CDR3: CASSLSLAVYNEQFF
DNA: TGTGCCAGCAGCTTAAGCCTAGCGGTTTACAATGAGCAGTTCTTC

V: TRBV7-2
size: NA
J: TRBJ2-3
D: NA
CDR3: CASSLSSGVDTDTQYF
DNA: TGTGCCAGCAGCTTATCCTCGGGGGTTGACACAGATACGCAGTATTTT

V: TRBV5-1
size: NA
J: TRBJ1-1
D: TRBD1
CDR3: CASSSTGDTEAFF
DNA: TGCGCCAGCAGCTCAACAGGGGACACTGAAGCTTTCTTT

V: TRBV5-5
size: NA
J: TRBJ2-2
D: TRBD2
CDR3: CASSRTSFTGELFF
DNA: TGTGCCAGCAGCCGGACTAGCTTTACCGGGGAGCTGTTTTTT

V: TRBV6-6
size: NA
J: TRBJ2-5
D: NA
CDR3: CASIGGAKETQYF
DNA: TGTGCTTCTATCGGCGGGGCCAAAGAGACCCAGTACTTC

V: TRBV20-1
size: NA
J: TRBJ1-4
D: TRBD1
CDR3: CSASGGQGSTNEKLFF
DNA: TGCAGTGCTAGTGGTGGACAGGGGTCAACTAATGAAAAACTGTTTTTT

V: TRBV18
size: NA
J: TRBJ2-1
D: TRBD2
CDR3: CASSPAGGDNEQFF
DNA: TGTGCCAGCTCACCGGCGGGGGGGGACAATGAGCAGTTCTTC

V: TRBV11-2
size: NA
J: TRBJ2-7
D: TRBD1
CDR3: CASSLDRDRDYEQYF
DNA: TGTGCCAGCAGCTTGGACCGGGACAGGGATTACGAGCAGTACTTC

V: TRBV6-5
size: NA
J: TRBJ1-1
D: TRBD1
CDR3: CASRRTGVEAFF
DNA: TGTGCCAGCAGACGGACAGGGGTTGAAGCTTTCTTT

V: TRBV11-2
size: NA
J: TRBJ1-1
D: NA
CDR3: CASSLNERAFF
DNA: TGTGCCAGCAGCTTAAACGAGAGGGCTTTCTTT

V: TRBV4-2
size: NA
J: TRBJ1-3
D: TRBD1
CDR3: CASSQDGGTEPGNTIYF
DNA: TGTGCCAGCAGCCAAGATGGGGGGACAGAGCCCGGAAACACCATATATTTT

V: TRBV19
size: NA
J: TRBJ1-3
D: TRBD1
CDR3: CASQTGPGNTIYF
DNA: TGTGCCAGTCAGACAGGGCCTGGAAACACCATATATTTT

V: TRBV5-1
size: few
J: TRBJ2-7
D: TRBD1
CDR3: CASSPQDRGNEQYF
DNA: TGCGCCAGCAGCCCTCAGGACAGGGGGAACGAGCAGTACTTC

V: TRBV6-5
size: NA
J: TRBJ2-7
D: NA
CDR3: CASSLPIYEQYF
DNA: TGTGCCAGCAGTCTACCGATCTACGAGCAGTACTTC

V: TRBV5-4
size: NA
J: TRBJ2-3
D: NA
CDR3: CASSSGTAPTDTQYF
DNA: TGTGCCAGCAGCTCCGGGACTGCTCCCACAGATACGCAGTATTTT

V: TRBV5-1
size: NA
J: TRBJ1-4
D: NA
CDR3: CASSLTAENEKLFF
DNA: TGCGCCAGCAGCTTGACCGCGGAAAATGAAAAACTGTTTTTT

V: TRBV27
size: NA
J: TRBJ1-2
D: NA
CDR3: CASKAGTVNYGYTF
DNA: TGTGCCAGCAAGGCGGGGACGGTTAACTATGGCTACACCTTC

V: TRBV30
size: once
J: TRBJ2-7
D: NA
CDR3: CAWSLVGGYSYEQYF
DNA: TGTGCCTGGAGTCTAGTAGGCGGGTACTCCTACGAGCAGTACTTC

V: TRBV2
size: NA
J: TRBJ2-2
D: TRBD2
CDR3: CASTRTSARNTGELFF
DNA: TGTGCCAGCACGCGGACTAGCGCCAGAAACACCGGGGAGCTGTTTTTT

V: TRBV2
size: few
J: TRBJ1-1
D: NA
CDR3: CASSGQENTEAFF
DNA: TGTGCCAGCAGTGGCCAGGAGAACACTGAAGCTTTCTTT

V: TRBV5-1
size: NA
J: TRBJ2-1
D: TRBD1
CDR3: CASSWTGTGEANEQFF
DNA: TGCGCCAGCAGCTGGACCGGGACAGGGGAAGCCAATGAGCAGTTCTTC

V: TRBV20-1
size: NA
J: TRBJ2-1
D: TRBD1
CDR3: CSASTQGAVTGEQFF
DNA: TGCAGTGCTAGTACACAGGGGGCGGTAACGGGTGAGCAGTTCTTC

V: TRBV28
size: NA
J: TRBJ2-3
D: TRBD2
CDR3: CASSCPPCSGSGRVVADTQYF
DNA: TGTGCCAGCAGTTGTCCGCCTTGCTCAGGGAGCGGGAGGGTTGTCGCAGATACGCAGTATTTT

V: TRBV6-5
size: NA
J: TRBJ1-2
D: TRBD1
CDR3: CASSYSAGGGYGYTF
DNA: TGTGCCAGCAGTTACTCGGCAGGGGGCGGGTATGGCTACACCTTC

V: TRBV29-1
size: NA
J: TRBJ1-5
D: TRBD1
CDR3: CSVGQGASQPQHF
DNA: TGCAGCGTTGGGCAGGGGGCATCCCAGCCCCAGCATTTT

V: TRBV5-4
size: NA
J: TRBJ2-1
D: NA
CDR3: CASQEGATQFF
DNA: TGTGCCAGCCAGGAAGGTGCGACGCAGTTCTTC

V: TRBV10-3
size: NA
J: TRBJ2-3
D: TRBD1
CDR3: CAINPGQVYTDTQYF
DNA: TGTGCCATCAACCCGGGACAGGTCTACACAGATACGCAGTATTTT

V: TRBV11-2
size: NA
J: TRBJ1-6
D: NA
CDR3: CASSLDSGVWDSYNSPLHF
DNA: TGTGCCAGCAGCTTAGATTCCGGGGTTTGGGACTCCTATAATTCACCCCTCCACTTT

V: TRBV10-3
size: NA
J: TRBJ2-3
D: NA
CDR3: CAIGGGPTDTQYF
DNA: TGTGCCATCGGGGGGGGCCCCACAGATACGCAGTATTTT

V: TRBV25-1
size: few
J: TRBJ1-2
D: TRBD1
CDR3: CASSDPPGDRSYTF
DNA: TGTGCCAGCAGTGACCCTCCAGGGGACAGGAGCTACACCTTC

V: TRBV5-1
size: NA
J: TRBJ2-1
D: TRBD2
CDR3: CARRGGGTYNEQFF
DNA: TGCGCCCGCCGCGGGGGGGGCACTTACAATGAGCAGTTCTTC

V: TRBV6-5
size: NA
J: TRBJ2-1
D: TRBD1
CDR3: CASTATGVDEQFF
DNA: TGTGCCAGCACCGCGACAGGGGTCGATGAGCAGTTCTTC

V: TRBV4-2
size: NA
J: TRBJ1-4
D: NA
CDR3: CASSQTVVGEKLFF
DNA: TGTGCCAGCAGCCAGACTGTGGTGGGTGAAAAACTGTTTTTT

V: TRBV7-9
size: NA
J: TRBJ2-7
D: NA
CDR3: CASSLIGGSYEQYF
DNA: TGTGCCAGCAGCTTAATTGGGGGGTCCTACGAGCAGTACTTC

V: TRBV5-1
size: NA
J: TRBJ2-5
D: NA
CDR3: CASLGGETQYF
DNA: TGCGCCAGCCTGGGAGGAGAGACCCAGTACTTC

V: TRBV28
size: NA
J: TRBJ1-5
D: TRBD1
CDR3: CASKPGAGGYSNQPQHF
DNA: TGTGCCAGTAAACCGGGGGCAGGGGGCTACAGCAATCAGCCCCAGCATTTT

V: TRBV7-6
size: NA
J: TRBJ1-5
D: NA
CDR3: CASSLQGGGPNQPQHF
DNA: TGTGCCAGCAGCTTACAGGGCGGGGGACCCAATCAGCCCCAGCATTTT

V: TRBV3-1/TRBV3-2
size: NA
J: TRBJ1-1
D: NA
CDR3: CASTRKQGYTEAFF
DNA: TGTGCCAGCACCAGAAAACAGGGTTACACTGAAGCTTTCTTT

V: TRBV7-7
size: NA
J: TRBJ2-7
D: TRBD2
CDR3: CASSTGTSGSYEQYF
DNA: TGTGCTAGCAGTACCGGGACTAGCGGTTCCTACGAGCAGTACTTC

V: TRBV19
size: NA
J: TRBJ1-2
D: NA
CDR3: CASSMGPAGYGYTF
DNA: TGTGCCAGTAGTATGGGCCCCGCCGGCTATGGCTACACCTTC

V: TRBV5-1
size: NA
J: TRBJ1-2
D: NA
CDR3: CASSWGGGFYGYTF
DNA: TGCGCCAGCAGCTGGGGTGGAGGGTTCTATGGCTACACCTTC